The 13 T cell receptor beta chains given below trace back to one sample, sequenced in a study of cytomegalovirus exposure and HLA in healthy donors. The PCR used 60 Vbeta and 13 Jbeta primers. Only in-frame clones appear in the TCRdb table, and some are missing; sequencing was by immunoSEQ multiplex PCR. The repertoire holds about 200,000 clones, with roughly 80% as singletons. The specimen sequenced was PBMCs. The receptors stem from a man younger than 45 in good health and CMV-seronegative.

V gene TRBV6-6 combines with J gene TRBJ2-7; D is perhaps TRBD1 (6 bases). With 6 bases removed from V and 2 bases from J, the gap between germline ends came to 14 bases. The CDR3 sequence is 14 residues long. The germline V gene encodes CDR1 MNHNY and CDR2 SVGAGI (reference sequence). Written as DNA, the CDR3 is TGTGCCAGCAGCCCAGGGGTCCCGCCCTACGAGCAGTACTTC. Translated, it gives CASSPGVPPYEQYF.

V usage is TRBV7-9 and J usage is TRBJ1-4; D may be TRBD1 (6 bases). The CDR3 covers 14 residues. The germline gives CDR1 SEHNR, CDR2 FQNEAQ (reference sequence). V was cut by 4 bases and J by 1 base, with 7 bases left in between. The CDR3 is CASSSRGTNEKLFF. DNA for the CDR3: TGTGCCAGCAGCTCCAGGGGAACTAATGAAAAACTGTTTTTT.

The chain couples TRBV5-1 to TRBJ1-2; no clear D gene. There are 15 residues in the CDR3. CDR1 and CDR2 from the germline V gene are SGHRS and YFSETQ. V gave up 0 bases and J gave up 0 bases, with 9 bases separating them. The CDR3 sequence is CASSLGATANYGYTF. Written as DNA, the CDR3 is TGCGCCAGCAGCTTGGGGGCGACCGCTAACTATGGCTACACCTTC.

This chain joins TRBV5-1 and TRBJ2-5, with 12 bases lining up with TRBD2. The CDR3 consists of 15 residues. Trimming removed 7 bases from V and 5 bases from J; junction bases left unmatched: 9. Per the germline V gene, CDR1 is SGHRS and CDR2 is YFSETQ. The chain's CDR3 is CASGPTSGGGETQYF. The CDR3 DNA reads as TGCGCCAGCGGACCGACTAGCGGGGGAGGTGAGACCCAGTACTTC.

This chain connects TRBV11-1 to TRBJ2-5; D not resolved. Germline V lookup: CDR1 SGHAT, CDR2 FQDESV (reference sequence). The CDR3 loop spans 14 amino acids. Trimming removed 1 base from V and 1 base from J, with 7 bases in between. CDR3 nucleotides: TGTGCCAGCAGCTTAGGGGCCACCCAAGAGACCCAGTACTTC. Its translation: CASSLGATQETQYF.

A few counts support this clone. This sequence joins TRBV13 and TRBJ2-1, with 12 positions matching TRBD2. This CDR3 has 18 amino acids. J was trimmed by 8 bases and V by 3 bases; bases with no gene match: 14. CDR1 PRHDT and CDR2 FYEKMQ come from the germline V gene (reference sequence). The DNA of the CDR3 is TGTGCCAGCAGCTTGGCTAGCGGGGGGGCCGGCGTGCGTGATGAGCAGTTCTTC. It is translated as CASSLASGGAGVRDEQFF. Using reference TRBV13 and TRBJ2-1 for the parts outside the CDR3, the full variable domain is AAGVIQSPRHLIKEKRETATLKCYPIPRHDTVYWYQQGPGQDPQFLISFYEKMQSDKGSIPDRFSAQQFSDYHSELNMSSLELGDSALYFCASSLASGGAGVRDEQFFGPGTRLTVL.

V gene TRBV15 combines with J gene TRBJ2-2, with TRBD2 matching 11 bases. This CDR3 is built from 18 residues. The V and J ends lost 0 bases and 7 bases, in that order; junction bases with no gene match: 10. Germline V lookup: CDR1 LNHNV, CDR2 YYDKDF (reference sequence). The CDR3 DNA sequence: TGTGCCACCAGCAGAGAAACATATAGCGGGGGGGCAGGCGGGGAGCTGTTTTTT. Its translation is CATSRETYSGGAGGELFF.

The rearrangement joins TRBV10-3 to TRBJ2-7, with 8 bases fitting TRBD2. This CDR3 has 13 residues. Losses at the gene ends were 5 bases for V and 6 bases for J; bases not matched to a gene: 6. Germline V CDR1 and CDR2: ENHRY, SYGVKD. The CDR3 region has the DNA TGTGCCATCAGTCGGGGGGGCCCTGGCGAGCAGTACTTC. Protein: CAISRGGPGEQYF.

The rearrangement links TRBV6-1 to TRBJ1-2; D remains ambiguous. Germline V CDR1 and CDR2: MNHNS, SASEGT. V lost 3 bases, J lost 2 bases, and 28 bases lay in between. The CDR3 spans 20 residues. The CDR3 sequence is CASSDPTTSTATRINYGYTF. The CDR3, as DNA: TGTGCCAGCAGTGATCCCACTACATCGACGGCGACCCGGATAAACTATGGCTACACCTTC.

The genes are TRBV5-6 and TRBJ2-5; unclear D gene. The tail of the sequence fits TRBJ2-7 better, so the J call may be wrong. Germline CDR1 reads SGHDT; CDR2 reads YYEEEE. The CDR3 runs 13 residues. CDR3 DNA sequence: TGTGCCAGCAGCTTGGGACGGTTTAGCGAGCAGTACTTC. Translating gives CASSLGRFSEQYF.

CDR3: CASSLNSVGSQETQYF. DNA of the CDR3: TGTGCCAGCAGCTTAAACTCGGTCGGGAGCCAAGAGACCCAGTACTTC. The chain joins TRBV7-3 to TRBJ2-5, with D tentatively TRBD2 (6 bases). This CDR3 region has 16 residues. V was trimmed by 1 base and J by 1 base, leaving 13 bases between them. Per the germline V gene, CDR1 is SGHTA and CDR2 is FQGTGA.

In nucleotides, the CDR3 is TGTGCCAGCAGCTTAGGTTCGGGGGGACTATACGAGCAGTACTTC. It specifies CASSLGSGGLYEQYF. V is TRBV13 and J is TRBJ2-7, with 7 bases lining up with TRBD2. The CDR3 is 15 residues long. Unmatched junction bases numbered 6, after V lost 0 bases and J lost 4 bases. Germline V gene sequence: CDR1 PRHDT, CDR2 FYEKMQ (reference sequence).

The rearrangement joins TRBV28 to TRBJ1-1; D remains ambiguous. The CDR3 sequence is 12 residues long. V was trimmed by 5 bases and J by 6 bases, leaving 10 bases between them. Germline CDR1 MDHEN, CDR2 SYDVKM. The DNA of the CDR3 is TGTGCCAGCAGTACGGGAATTTCTGAAGCTTTCTTT. The encoded protein is CASSTGISEAFF.